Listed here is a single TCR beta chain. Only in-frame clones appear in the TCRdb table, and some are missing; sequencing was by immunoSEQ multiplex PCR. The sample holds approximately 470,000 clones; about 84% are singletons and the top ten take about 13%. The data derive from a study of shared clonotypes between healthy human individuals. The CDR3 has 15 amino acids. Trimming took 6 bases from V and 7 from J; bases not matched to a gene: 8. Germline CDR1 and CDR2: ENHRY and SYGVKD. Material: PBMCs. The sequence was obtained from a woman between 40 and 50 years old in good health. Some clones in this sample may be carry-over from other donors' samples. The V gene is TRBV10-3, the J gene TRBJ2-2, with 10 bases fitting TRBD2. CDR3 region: CAIRALAGEVGELFF. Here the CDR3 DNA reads TGTGCCATCAGGGCTCTAGCGGGAGAAGTCGGGGAGCTGTTTTTT.